Listed below are T cell receptor beta chains from one sample, sequenced in a study of pediatric ulcerative colitis. TCRdb's table, derived via immunoSEQ multiplex PCR, lists solely in-frame clones and lacks some. The table has 35,000 to 45,000 clones, about 75% seen once; the top ten hold less than 10%. Sequencing was carried out using gut tissue. These receptors were taken from a boy aged 5-17 years with severe ulcerative colitis. Each CDR3 is given with its conserved first and last residue. D genes are given only for firm matches. A row's size may be missing; if present it is once, few, many or a size class.

V	J	D	size	DNA	CDR3
TRBV27	TRBJ2-7	TRBD2	-	TGTGCCAGCAGTCTTCGGGAGGGGCTTGCCTACGAGCAGTACTTC	CASSLREGLAYEQYF
TRBV4-1	TRBJ2-7	TRBD2	-	TGCGCCAGCAGCCCTGGACTAGCGGGGGCTGAGTACTTC	CASSPGLAGAEYF
TRBV29-1	TRBJ1-1	-	few	TGCAGCGTTCACACTAACACTGAAGCTTTCTTT	CSVHTNTEAFF
TRBV27	TRBJ2-5	-	few	TGTGCCAGCAGTCCTCTAGGTCCTGGGGAGACCCAGTACTTC	CASSPLGPGETQYF
TRBV10-3	TRBJ1-5	-	-	TGTGCCATCACCCCAGGCAGGGATCAGCCCCAGCATTTT	CAITPGRDQPQHF
TRBV4-1	TRBJ2-7	-	-	TGCGCCAGCAGCCAAGATCTAGGCCTAGCCCTATCCCCCTACGAGCAGTACTTC	CASSQDLGLALSPYEQYF
TRBV5-6	TRBJ2-2	-	-	TGTGCCAGCAGCTTGTCTGGTAGGGGGGCGAACACCGGGGAGCTGTTTTTT	CASSLSGRGANTGELFF
TRBV5-4	TRBJ1-2	-	-	TGTGCCAGCAGCATGGGACGGGGCTACACCTTC	CASSMGRGYTF
TRBV6-5	TRBJ2-7	-	-	TGTGCCAGCAGTCCCCCGGGGCTCTACGAGCAGTACTTC	CASSPPGLYEQYF
TRBV19	TRBJ2-1	TRBD2	-	TGTGCCAGCTCCGGGACTAGCGGGGCCAGGGAGCAGTTCTTC	CASSGTSGAREQFF
TRBV6-1	TRBJ2-7	-	few	TGTGCCAGCAGCGAGGGGGGCTACGAGCAGTACTTC	CASSEGGYEQYF
TRBV7-3	TRBJ1-1	-	-	TGTGCCAGCAGCTTAGAGAGGTCTGAAGCTTTCTTT	CASSLERSEAFF
TRBV7-9	TRBJ1-1	-	-	TGTGCCAGCAGCATTACAGCCGCTGAAGCTTTCTTT	CASSITAAEAFF
TRBV10-3	TRBJ1-2	TRBD1	-	TGTGCCATAACCGATTCCGGGACAGGGATCTATGGCTACACCTTC	CAITDSGTGIYGYTF
TRBV4-1	TRBJ2-1	-	-	TGCGCCAGCAGCCAAGAGGCCGGGGCCAGCTCCTACAATGAGCAGTTCTTC	CASSQEAGASSYNEQFF
TRBV6-5	TRBJ1-2	-	-	TGTGCCAGCAGTCGAAAGCCGGGGGACGGACGGGGCTACACCTTC	CASSRKPGDGRGYTF
TRBV6-5	TRBJ2-1	TRBD1	-	TGTGCCAGCAGTATACAGGGGGTCGAGTACAATGAGCAGTTCTTC	CASSIQGVEYNEQFF
TRBV2	TRBJ1-1	-	-	TGTGCCAGCAATTTTGATGAAGGGACTGAAGCTTTCTTT	CASNFDEGTEAFF
TRBV30	TRBJ1-3	-	-	TGTGCCTGGGGGGCCGGGCCAACACTAGCTGGAAACACCATATATTTT	CAWGAGPTLAGNTIYF
TRBV7-3	TRBJ1-1	-	-	TGTGCCAGCAGCTCGGGACAAGGTACTGAAGCTTTCTTT	CASSSGQGTEAFF
TRBV19	TRBJ1-5	-	-	TGTGCCAGTAGTATACTGGGCAGGGGCCAGCCCCAGCATTTT	CASSILGRGQPQHF
TRBV10-2	TRBJ1-5	-	-	TGCGCCAGCGGAGGGGCGGGAGTGAGCAATCAGCCCCAGCATTTT	CASGGAGVSNQPQHF
TRBV5-1	TRBJ2-1	-	-	TGCGCCAGCGGGGTAGTGGGGGCGATCTACAATGAGCAGTTCTTC	CASGVVGAIYNEQFF
TRBV6-6	TRBJ1-2	TRBD1	once	TGTGCCAGCAGCCAAATCGGACAGGGGGACTATGGCTACACCTTC	CASSQIGQGDYGYTF
TRBV29-1	TRBJ2-7	-	few	TGCAGCGTTGCCTTAGTTTTCCACGAGCAGTACTTC	CSVALVFHEQYF
TRBV5-6	TRBJ2-1	-	-	TGTGCCAGCAGCCCGACCAGGGGCTCCTACAATGAGCAGTTCTTC	CASSPTRGSYNEQFF
TRBV6-5	TRBJ1-6	-	-	TGTGCCAGCAGACGGGACGGTTTTAATTCACCCCTCCACTTT	CASRRDGFNSPLHF